The clone carrying this T cell receptor beta chain has a count of ten or more. TCRdb redid the calling of the reads with MiXCR, one entry per CDR3 protein. Among about 230,000 distinct CDR3 sequences listed, around 6.2% were seen once. The source of the sample is a study of T cell repertoires in cytomegalovirus infection. V lost 5 bases and J lost 5; bases outside the gene matches: 5. This CDR3 has 13 residues. V is TRBV12-3 or TRBV12-4 and J is TRBJ1-1; 7 positions match TRBD1. This TCR came from a human donor in good health (CMV status not recorded). Some clones in this sample may be carry-over from other donors' samples. The sequencing input was PBMCs. CDR3 sequence (DNA): TGTGCCAGCAGTACGACAGGGATAACTGAAGCTTTCTTT. It specifies CASSTTGITEAFF.